This is a list of T cell receptor beta chains from one sample in a study of T cells expressing NK-cell markers. TCRdb reprocessed the 5' RACE reads and reports one entry per CDR3 protein, with no DNA. Here the sample table reports about 550,000 distinct CDR3 sequences. Sequencing was done on a sample of blood T cells: a sorted CD56 or NKG2C T cell subset, CD4+ or CD8+ T cells, or bulk PBMC T cells (not recorded which). These receptors all stem from a man younger than 30 in good health. Each CDR3 is given with its conserved first and last residue.

j_gene | len | v_gene | CDR3aa
TRBJ2-1 | 15 | TRBV6-2/TRBV6-3 | CASIEDASSYNEQFF
TRBJ2-5 | 15 | TRBV5-5 | CASSKGQGLAETQYF
TRBJ2-1 | 16 | TRBV27 | CASSALWQVGGHEQFF
TRBJ2-5 | 15 | TRBV5-8 | CATSRGTSGQETQYF
TRBJ2-5 | 15 | TRBV7-3 | CASSPGTGALETQYF
TRBJ2-7 | 16 | TRBV12-3/TRBV12-4 | CASSYVSWGQGYEQYF
TRBJ2-2 | 19 | TRBV4-1 | CASSQKRGELAGGTGELFF
TRBJ2-7 | 16 | TRBV30 | CAWSIRRNRASYEQYF
TRBJ1-2 | 14 | TRBV7-9 | CASSKSGDFYGYTF
TRBJ1-1 | 12 | TRBV14 | CASRHRDTEAFF
TRBJ2-1 | 12 | TRBV7-8 | CANGAREDEQFF
TRBJ1-1 | 12 | TRBV2 | CASQDGGTEAFF
TRBJ1-1 | 14 | TRBV20-1 | CSAVDRGGNTEAFF
TRBJ2-2 | 16 | TRBV9 | CASSPRLNTNAGELFF
TRBJ2-3 | 15 | TRBV5-1 | CASSLGSSRADTQYF
TRBJ2-1 | 14 | TRBV12-3/TRBV12-4 | CASRTSGAPYEQFF
TRBJ2-1 | 12 | TRBV3-1 | CASSQAGTGQFF